This T cell receptor beta chain was recovered during a study of T cells after yellow fever vaccination. Across the whole study: With SMART-Seq v4 Ultra Low Input, the fractions containing low cell numbers were prepared. Study-wide results and caveats: The study noted that FACS-sorted repertoires could contain abundant clonotypes contaminating from the bulk population. Weaker overall, the secondary response nonetheless peaked faster (day 5 versus 15).

Per the germline V gene, CDR1 is MNHEY and CDR2 is SVGEGT. V trimming: 10 bases; J trimming: 4 bases; junction bases outside the gene matches: 16. The CDR3 extends over 16 amino acids. With respect to this clonotype: The antigen remains unidentified.

A process of 5'RACE template switching, which added a universal primer site and UMIs, was used to make TCR cDNA. TCRdb re-analysed the 5' RACE reads in MiXCR, keeping a single row per CDR3 protein. The sample shows some 160,000 distinct CDR3 sequences, 6.5% to 8.5% of them seen only once. This rearrangement joins TRBV6-2 or TRBV6-3 to TRBJ1-2; 9 bases match TRBD1. The specimen was CD4+ T cells sorted from PBMCs, collected 5 to 6 days after the first yellow fever vaccination. This sequence originates from a man between 18 and 35 years old who received the YFV17D yellow fever vaccine. Here the CDR3 DNA reads TGTGCCACCTATGAAGGAACCGGGACAGGGTTCTATGGCTACACCTTC. Residues: CATYEGTGTGFYGYTF.